What follows are 30 T cell receptor beta chains derived from one specimen sequenced in a study of monozygotic twins with inflammatory bowel disease. TCRdb re-called the 5' RACE reads; one entry per CDR3 protein, DNA not given. With more than 300,000 distinct CDR3 sequences in the sample, the ten largest clones hold 5.6%. Sequencing input: blood. The receptors shown here come from a human donor with ulcerative colitis or Crohn's disease, or a healthy co-twin of an affected twin (not recorded which).

The chain carries TRBV6-5 and TRBJ2-3; the TCRdb D gene call, TRBD1, has no DNA to confirm it. Germline V gene lookup returns CDR1 MNHEY and CDR2 SVGAGI. The CDR3 runs to 14 residues. The CDR3 sequence: CASSSSLTGDTQYF.

V gene TRBV28 combines with J gene TRBJ2-4; TCRdb's D call of TRBD1 is untestable without DNA. This CDR3 has 16 amino acids. The germline gives CDR1 MDHEN, CDR2 SYDVKM. The CDR3 loop reads CASRSSGTGAKNIQYF. The full variable domain, completed using reference TRBV28 and TRBJ2-4, is DVKVTQSSRYLVKRTGEKVFLECVQDMDHENMFWYRQDPGLGLRLIYFSYDVKMKEKGDIPEGYSVSREKKERFSLILESASTNQTSMYLCASRSSGTGAKNIQYFGAGTRLSVL.

The chain recombines TRBV19 with TRBJ2-3; TCRdb reports TRBD2, a call that lacks DNA to check it against. Per the germline V gene, CDR1 is LNHDA and CDR2 is SQIVND (reference sequence). This CDR3 has 15 amino acids. The CDR3 protein is CASSSLAGPTDTQYF. The whole variable domain, filled in from reference TRBV19 and TRBJ2-3, reads DGGITQSPKYLFRKEGQNVTLSCEQNLNHDAMYWYRQDPGQGLRLIYYSQIVNDFQKGDIAEGYSVSREKKESFPLTVTSAQKNPTAFYLCASSSLAGPTDTQYFGPGTRLTVL.

The chain joins TRBV5-6 to TRBJ2-4; the D call of TRBD1 rests on TCRdb alone, since no DNA is present to check it. The CDR3 covers 16 residues. The germline V gene encodes CDR1 SGHDT and CDR2 YYEEEE. The CDR3 spells CASSRDRETAKNIQYF.

The rearrangement links TRBV20-1 to TRBJ2-3; without DNA, the TCRdb call of TRBD2 cannot be checked. Germline lookup yields CDR1 DFQATT and CDR2 SNEGSKA (reference sequence). This CDR3 has 16 residues. The CDR3 reads CSARTRTSGRTDTQYF.

This chain connects TRBV6-5 to TRBJ1-1; TCRdb calls TRBD1, which cannot be checked without DNA. Germline V CDR1 and CDR2: MNHEY, SVGAGI. The CDR3 totals 16 residues. This chain's CDR3 is CASSYLFRTAWGEAFF.

The chain couples TRBV7-9 to TRBJ1-4; TCRdb lists TRBD1, though no DNA is available to test this call. The CDR3 length is 14 residues. Germline V gene data show CDR1 as SEHNR and CDR2 as FQNEAQ (reference sequence). CDR3 in amino acids: CASSLRGGSEKLFF.

This chain connects TRBV19 to TRBJ2-1; no DNA is available, so the TRBD1 call from TCRdb remains unchecked. The CDR3 has 14 residues. Germline V gene lookup returns CDR1 LNHDA and CDR2 SQIVND (reference sequence). The CDR3 sequence is CASKVQGGINEQFF. Complete variable domain (other parts from reference TRBV19 and TRBJ2-1): DGGITQSPKYLFRKEGQNVTLSCEQNLNHDAMYWYRQDPGQGLRLIYYSQIVNDFQKGDIAEGYSVSREKKESFPLTVTSAQKNPTAFYLCASKVQGGINEQFFGPGTRLTVL.

The chain is built from TRBV5-1 and TRBJ2-4; checking the TCRdb D call of TRBD1 is not possible without DNA. The germline V gene has CDR1 SGHRS and CDR2 YFSETQ. The CDR3 has 19 amino acids. The CDR3 is CASSINGQARTLAKNIQYF. Looking up the rest from reference TRBV5-1 and TRBJ2-4 gives the full variable domain: KAGVTQTPRYLIKTRGQQVTLSCSPISGHRSVSWYQQTPGQGLQFLFEYFSETQRNKGNFPGRFSGRQFSNSRSEMNVSTLELGDSALYLCASSINGQARTLAKNIQYFGAGTRLSVL.

V is TRBV5-1 and J is TRBJ2-1; checking the TCRdb D call of TRBD1 is not possible without DNA. Germline CDR1 reads SGHRS; CDR2 reads YFSETQ. CDR3 size: 14 residues. CDR3: CASSTSPGGNEQFF.

The V and J genes are TRBV11-2 and TRBJ2-5; the TCRdb D gene call, TRBD1, has no DNA to confirm it. From germline, CDR1 is SGHAT and CDR2 FQNNGV. This CDR3 is 15 amino acids long. This chain's CDR3 is CASSSTGPAYATQYF.

The gene calls are TRBV5-1 and TRBJ2-1; the D gene TCRdb calls, TRBD2, cannot be checked with no DNA. The germline CDR1 and CDR2 sequences are SGHRS and YFSETQ. CDR3 length equals 14 residues. The CDR3 protein is CASSWTTPGLEQFF.

V and J are TRBV6-5 and TRBJ1-5. The V gene's germline CDR1 is MNHEY and CDR2 SVGAGI. The CDR3 totals 13 residues. The CDR3 is CASSQDFYQPQHF.

This chain joins TRBV5-1 and TRBJ1-1; lacking DNA, the TRBD1 call made by TCRdb goes unchecked. The germline V gene has CDR1 SGHRS and CDR2 YFSETQ. CDR3 length: 16 residues. The CDR3 is CASSLGMDRRWTEAFF.

The chain combines TRBV20-1 with TRBJ1-2; TCRdb gives TRBD1 as the D gene, but with no DNA this cannot be confirmed. The germline gives CDR1 DFQATT, CDR2 SNEGSKA (reference sequence). This CDR3 is 15 amino acids long. The chain's CDR3 is CRPYRGTTSGSGYTF.

This chain links TRBV6-5 with TRBJ2-6; TCRdb outputs TRBD1, but without DNA this stays unchecked. CDR3 size: 17 residues. Germline values: CDR1 MNHEY, CDR2 SVGAGI. The CDR3 reads CASSSDRGFVGANVLTF.

The chain uses TRBV28 and TRBJ2-1. The CDR3 spans 14 residues. Per germline, CDR1 MDHEN and CDR2 SYDVKM. This chain's CDR3 is CASEAGTPYNEQFF.

The chain uses TRBV20-1 and TRBJ1-2. This CDR3 is built from 12 residues. CDR1 and CDR2 from the germline V gene are DFQATT and SNEGSKA (reference sequence). The chain's CDR3 is CSARAQNYGYTF.

The chain recombines TRBV9 with TRBJ2-3; TCRdb's D call of TRBD2 is untestable without DNA. The CDR3 has 14 amino acids. Per the germline V gene, CDR1 is SGDLS and CDR2 is YYNGEE. The CDR3 sequence is CASSVTGTSDTQYF.

The chain uses TRBV5-8 and TRBJ2-4; no DNA is available, so the TRBD1 call from TCRdb remains unchecked. There are 15 residues in the CDR3. Germline V gene sequence: CDR1 SGHTS, CDR2 YDEGEE. The CDR3 protein is CASSLQGQGLNIQYF.

This sequence joins TRBV6-4 and TRBJ2-5; TCRdb lists TRBD1, though no DNA is available to test this call. Germline lookup yields CDR1 MRHNA and CDR2 SNTAGT. The CDR3 sequence is 14 residues long. CDR3 in amino acids: CASSATGDLGTQYF.

The V call is TRBV12-3 or TRBV12-4, the J call TRBJ2-3; absent DNA, TCRdb's TRBD2 call cannot be checked. This CDR3 comprises 15 residues. CDR3 loop: CASSLAGAGTDTQYF.

The chain is built from TRBV5-1 and TRBJ2-3; TCRdb lists TRBD2, though no DNA is available to test this call. Looked up from germline, CDR1 is SGHRS and CDR2 is YFSETQ. CDR3 size: 16 residues. CDR3 protein: CASSFSVRGVPDTQYF.

The chain links TRBV30 to TRBJ2-1; TCRdb designates TRBD1, a call that cannot be tested without DNA. The length of the CDR3 is 13 residues. Per germline, CDR1 GTSNPN and CDR2 SVGIG (reference sequence). This CDR3 is CAWSRGAGNEQFF.

V usage is TRBV3-1 and J usage is TRBJ2-2; without DNA, the TCRdb call of TRBD1 cannot be checked. This CDR3 spans 19 amino acids. Germline values: CDR1 LGHDT, CDR2 YNNKEL (reference sequence). This CDR3 is CASSRYSPGGGWHRGELFF.

This chain uses TRBV14 with TRBJ2-1; TCRdb selects TRBD2, and the lack of DNA leaves this call unchecked. CDR3 length equals 17 residues. The germline CDR1 and CDR2 sequences are SGHDN and FVKESK. CDR3 loop: CASSQGNLAGVDYEQFF. Based on the CDR3 plus reference TRBV14 and TRBJ2-1, the full variable domain is EAGVTQFPSHSVIEKGQTVTLRCDPISGHDNLYWYRRVMGKEIKFLLHFVKESKQDESGMPNNRFLAERTGGTYSTLKVQPAELEDSGVYFCASSQGNLAGVDYEQFFGPGTRLTVL.

This chain connects TRBV12-3 or TRBV12-4 to TRBJ1-6. This CDR3 is built from 15 residues. CDR3 amino acids: CASSPPGQENSPLHF.

This chain connects TRBV12-3 or TRBV12-4 to TRBJ2-7; TCRdb lists TRBD2, though no DNA is available to test this call. The CDR3 length is 15 residues. The CDR3 here is CASSPTAGSSYEQYF.

The rearrangement links TRBV6-5 to TRBJ2-2; TCRdb picks TRBD2, but there is no DNA to check that call. This CDR3 is built from 16 residues. Germline CDR1 is MNHEY and CDR2 is SVGAGI. The CDR3 reads CASSYVKRRNTGELFF.

V and J are TRBV20-1 and TRBJ2-1; there is no DNA to check the TCRdb D call of TRBD1. Germline CDR1 reads DFQATT; CDR2 reads SNEGSKA (reference sequence). The CDR3 has 14 amino acids. The CDR3 loop is CSARDIRGANEQFF.